This T cell receptor (beta chain) was obtained from a study of Ad26.COV2.S vaccination and SARS-CoV-2 variants. Study overall: Enrollment placed the donor in the COV1001 Ad26.COV2.S trial arm. Findings and caveats of the study: Among vaccine recipients, spike-specific TCR breadth exceeded that of placebo recipients. The breadth of spike-specific CD8+ and CD4+ T cell responses after vaccination was reportedly substantial.

With respect to this clone: The antigen remains undetermined.

The protocol was immunoSEQ multiplex PCR, while the TCRdb copy is restricted to in-frame clones and leaves out a portion. The sample consists of 300,000 to 400,000 clones, 85% of them appearing once. The treatment was: around 19 received Ad26.COV2.S at low or high dose, single or two shots; about 5 received placebo; per-sample allocation not given. Material that was analyzed had been drawn on day 63 after the first vaccine or placebo injection. This CDR3 is 13 amino acids long. Germline V CDR1 and CDR2: KGHSH, LQKENI. V lost 4 bases, J lost 7 bases, and 11 bases lay in between. The chain combines TRBV18 with TRBJ2-1; D is possibly TRBD1 (5 bases). The sample here was peripheral blood, taken in a trial of Ad26.COV2.S vaccine versus placebo. This TCR came from a person aged 18-65 years who received the Ad26.COV2.S COVID-19 vaccine or a placebo. The CDR3 here is CASSLRQPNEQFF. CDR3 DNA: TGTGCCAGCTCACTCCGACAGCCTAATGAGCAGTTCTTC.